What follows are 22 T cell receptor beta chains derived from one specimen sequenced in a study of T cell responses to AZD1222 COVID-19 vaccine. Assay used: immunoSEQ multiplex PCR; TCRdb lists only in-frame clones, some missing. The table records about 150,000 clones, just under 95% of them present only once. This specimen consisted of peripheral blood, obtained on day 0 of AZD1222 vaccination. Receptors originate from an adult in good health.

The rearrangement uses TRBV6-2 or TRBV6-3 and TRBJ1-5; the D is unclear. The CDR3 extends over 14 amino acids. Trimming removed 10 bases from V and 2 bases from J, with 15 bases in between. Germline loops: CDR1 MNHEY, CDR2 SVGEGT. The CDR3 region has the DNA TGTGCCACCAGCTCGTGGAGGGGCAATCAGCCCCAGCATTTT. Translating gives CATSSWRGNQPQHF.

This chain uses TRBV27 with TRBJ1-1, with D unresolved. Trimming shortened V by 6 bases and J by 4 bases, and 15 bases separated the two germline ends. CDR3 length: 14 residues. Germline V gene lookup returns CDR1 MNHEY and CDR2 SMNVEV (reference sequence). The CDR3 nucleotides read TGTGCCAGCAGCCGTAACACCGGTAGCACTGAAGCTTTCTTT. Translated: CASSRNTGSTEAFF.

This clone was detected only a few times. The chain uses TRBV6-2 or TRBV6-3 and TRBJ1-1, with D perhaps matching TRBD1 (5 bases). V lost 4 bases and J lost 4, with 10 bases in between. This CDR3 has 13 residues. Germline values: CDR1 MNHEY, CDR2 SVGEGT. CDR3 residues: CASSFSGPTEAFF. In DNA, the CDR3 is TGTGCCAGCAGTTTTTCGGGGCCCACTGAAGCTTTCTTT.

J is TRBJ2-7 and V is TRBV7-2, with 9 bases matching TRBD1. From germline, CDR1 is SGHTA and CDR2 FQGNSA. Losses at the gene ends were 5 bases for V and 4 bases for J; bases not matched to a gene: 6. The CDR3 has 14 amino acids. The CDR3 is CASSLGQGQYEQYF. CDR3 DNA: TGTGCCAGCAGCCTCGGACAGGGGCAGTACGAGCAGTACTTC.

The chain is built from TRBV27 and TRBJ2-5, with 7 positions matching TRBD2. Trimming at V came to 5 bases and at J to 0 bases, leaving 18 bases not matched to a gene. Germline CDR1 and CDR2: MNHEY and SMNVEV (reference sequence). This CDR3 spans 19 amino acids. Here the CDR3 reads CASSPWRALVAGNQETQYF. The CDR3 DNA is TGTGCCAGCAGTCCCTGGCGGGCTTTGGTAGCGGGTAACCAAGAGACCCAGTACTTC.

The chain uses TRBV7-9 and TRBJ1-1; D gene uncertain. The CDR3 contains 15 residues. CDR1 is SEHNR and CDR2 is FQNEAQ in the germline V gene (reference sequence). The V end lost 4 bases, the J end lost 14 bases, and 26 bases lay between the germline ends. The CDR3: CASSSSSPLSSRIFF. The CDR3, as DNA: TGTGCCAGCAGCTCCTCTTCCCCTCTTTCTAGCAGGATCTTCTTT.

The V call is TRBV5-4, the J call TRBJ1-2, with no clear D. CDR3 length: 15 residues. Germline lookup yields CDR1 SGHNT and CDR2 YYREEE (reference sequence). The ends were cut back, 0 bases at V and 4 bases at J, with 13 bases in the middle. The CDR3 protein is CASSLEGGGAYGYTF. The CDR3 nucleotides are TGTGCCAGCAGCTTGGAGGGAGGAGGCGCCTATGGCTACACCTTC.

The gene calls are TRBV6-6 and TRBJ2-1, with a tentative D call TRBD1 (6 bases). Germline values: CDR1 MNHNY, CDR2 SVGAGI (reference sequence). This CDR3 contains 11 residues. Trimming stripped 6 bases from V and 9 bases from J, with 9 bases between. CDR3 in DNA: TGTGCCAGCAGCTTAGGGGGTGAGCAGTTCTTC. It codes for CASSLGGEQFF.

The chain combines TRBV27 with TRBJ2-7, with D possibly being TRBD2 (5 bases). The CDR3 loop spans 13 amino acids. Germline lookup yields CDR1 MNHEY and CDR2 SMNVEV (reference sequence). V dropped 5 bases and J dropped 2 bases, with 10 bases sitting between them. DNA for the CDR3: TGTGCCAGCAGTCACGGAGGTACCTACGAGCAGTACTTC. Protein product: CASSHGGTYEQYF.

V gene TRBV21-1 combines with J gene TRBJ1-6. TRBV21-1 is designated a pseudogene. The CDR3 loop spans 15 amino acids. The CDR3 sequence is CASSKGGGRDSPLHF. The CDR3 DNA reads TGTGCCAGCAGCAAAGGGGGGGGCCGAGATTCACCCCTCCACTTT.

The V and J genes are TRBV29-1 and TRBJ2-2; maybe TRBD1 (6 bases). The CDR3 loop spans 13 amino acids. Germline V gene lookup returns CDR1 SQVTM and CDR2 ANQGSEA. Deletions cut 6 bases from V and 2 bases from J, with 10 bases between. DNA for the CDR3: TGCAGCGTCTGGACAGAAAACACCGGGGAGCTGTTTTTT. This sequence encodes CSVWTENTGELFF.

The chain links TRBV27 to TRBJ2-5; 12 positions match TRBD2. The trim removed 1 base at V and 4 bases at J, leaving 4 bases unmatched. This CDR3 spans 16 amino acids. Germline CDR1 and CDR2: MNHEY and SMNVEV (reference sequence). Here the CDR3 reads CASSLLASGGGETQYF. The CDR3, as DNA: TGTGCCAGCAGTTTATTGGCTAGCGGGGGGGGAGAGACCCAGTACTTC.

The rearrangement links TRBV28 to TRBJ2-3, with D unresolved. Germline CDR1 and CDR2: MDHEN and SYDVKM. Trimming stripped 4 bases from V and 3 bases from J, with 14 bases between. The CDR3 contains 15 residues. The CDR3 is CASSSLVLRTDTQYF. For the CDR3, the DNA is TGTGCCAGCAGTTCCCTAGTTTTGAGGACAGATACGCAGTATTTT.

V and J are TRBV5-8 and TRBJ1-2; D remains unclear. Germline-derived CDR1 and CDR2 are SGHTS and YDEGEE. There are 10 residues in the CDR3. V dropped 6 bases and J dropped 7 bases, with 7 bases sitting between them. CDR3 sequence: CASMKGGYTF. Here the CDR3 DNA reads TGTGCCAGCATGAAAGGTGGCTACACCTTC.

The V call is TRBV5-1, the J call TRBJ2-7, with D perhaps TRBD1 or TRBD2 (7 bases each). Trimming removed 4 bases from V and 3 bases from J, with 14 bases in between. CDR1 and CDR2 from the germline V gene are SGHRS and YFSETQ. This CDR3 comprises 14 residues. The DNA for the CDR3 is TGCGCCAGCAGCCGGAGCGGGGACAGCTACGAGCAGTACTTC. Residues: CASSRSGDSYEQYF.

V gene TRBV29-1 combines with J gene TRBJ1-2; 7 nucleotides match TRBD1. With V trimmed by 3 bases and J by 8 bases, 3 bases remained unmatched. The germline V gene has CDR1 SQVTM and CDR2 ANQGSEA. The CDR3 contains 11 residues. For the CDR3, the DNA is TGCAGCGTTGAGATAGGGGGCGGCTACACCTTC. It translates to CSVEIGGGYTF. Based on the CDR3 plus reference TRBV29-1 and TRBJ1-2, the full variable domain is SAVISQKPSRDICQRGTSLTIQCQVDSQVTMMFWYRQQPGQSLTLIATANQGSEATYESGFVIDKFPISRPNLTFSTLTVSNMSPEDSSIYLCSVEIGGGYTFGSGTRLTVV.

The CDR3 DNA reads TGTGCCACCTCCCTGGGACAGGTCAGCTCCTACGAGCAGTACTTC. It specifies CATSLGQVSSYEQYF. The chain joins TRBV10-3 to TRBJ2-7; TRBD1 agrees at 8 bases. The V segment lost 10 bases and the J segment 0 bases; nucleotides outside the gene matches: 11. The CDR3 is made up of 15 amino acids. Looked up from germline, CDR1 is ENHRY and CDR2 is SYGVKD.

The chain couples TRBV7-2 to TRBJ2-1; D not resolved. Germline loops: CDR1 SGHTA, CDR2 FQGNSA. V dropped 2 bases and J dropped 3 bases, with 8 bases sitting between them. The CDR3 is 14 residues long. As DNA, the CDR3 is TGTGCCAGCAGCTTACTTAACCACTACAATGAGCAGTTCTTC. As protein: CASSLLNHYNEQFF. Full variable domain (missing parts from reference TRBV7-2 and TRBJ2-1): GAGVSQSPSNKVTEKGKDVELRCDPISGHTALYWYRQSLGQGLEFLIYFQGNSAPDKSGLPSDRFSAERTGGSVSTLTIQRTQQEDSAVYLCASSLLNHYNEQFFGPGTRLTVL.

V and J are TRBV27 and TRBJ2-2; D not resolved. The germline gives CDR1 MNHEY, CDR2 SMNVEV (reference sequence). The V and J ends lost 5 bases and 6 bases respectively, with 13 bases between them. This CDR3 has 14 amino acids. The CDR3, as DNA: TGTGCCAGCAGTCCCCGGGCTCTTGCCGGGGAGCTGTTTTTT. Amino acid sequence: CASSPRALAGELFF.

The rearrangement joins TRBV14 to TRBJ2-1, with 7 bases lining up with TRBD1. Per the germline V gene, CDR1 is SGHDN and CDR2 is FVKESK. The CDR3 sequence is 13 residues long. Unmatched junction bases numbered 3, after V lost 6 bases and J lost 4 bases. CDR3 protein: CASRGQAYNEQFF. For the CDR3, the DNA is TGTGCCAGCAGAGGACAGGCTTACAATGAGCAGTTCTTC.

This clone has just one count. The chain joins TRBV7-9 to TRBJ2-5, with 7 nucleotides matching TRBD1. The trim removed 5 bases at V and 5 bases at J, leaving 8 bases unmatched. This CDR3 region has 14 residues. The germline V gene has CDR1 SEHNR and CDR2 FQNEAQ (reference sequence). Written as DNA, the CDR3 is TGTGCCAGCAGCCGACAGGGCCTAAGGGAGACCCAGTACTTC. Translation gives CASSRQGLRETQYF.

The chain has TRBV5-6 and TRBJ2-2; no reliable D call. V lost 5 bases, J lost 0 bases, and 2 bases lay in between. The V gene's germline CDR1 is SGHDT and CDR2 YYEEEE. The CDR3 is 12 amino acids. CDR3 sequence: CASSTNTGELFF. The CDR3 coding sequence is TGTGCCAGCAGTACGAACACCGGGGAGCTGTTTTTT.